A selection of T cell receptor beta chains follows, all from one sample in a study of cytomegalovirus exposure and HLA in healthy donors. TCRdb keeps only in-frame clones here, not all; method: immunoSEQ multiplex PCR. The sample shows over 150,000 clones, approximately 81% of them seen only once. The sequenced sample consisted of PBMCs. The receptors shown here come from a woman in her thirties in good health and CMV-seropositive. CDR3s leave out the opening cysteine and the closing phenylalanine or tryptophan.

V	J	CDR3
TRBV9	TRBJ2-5	ASSVATGWAETQY
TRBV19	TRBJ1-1	ASSLGQGMNTEAF
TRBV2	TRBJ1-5	ASSVSTGLLSNQPQH
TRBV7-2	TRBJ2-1	ASSGQGPYNEQF
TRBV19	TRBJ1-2	ASSIGITGGTYGYT
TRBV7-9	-	ASSRLPLPYEQY
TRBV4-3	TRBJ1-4	ASSQLGQGAYEKLF
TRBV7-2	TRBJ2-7	ASSLGTATSYEQY
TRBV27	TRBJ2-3	ASSLRASTDTQY
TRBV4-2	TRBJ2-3	ASSQEGDRGTDTQY
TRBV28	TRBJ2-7	ASSQSRDRRALYEQY
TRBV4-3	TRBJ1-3	ASSQVTTFSGNTIY
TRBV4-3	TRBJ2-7	ASSQDYGTGLLLGSYEQY
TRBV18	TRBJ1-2	ASSPLGLNYGYT
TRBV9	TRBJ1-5	ASSVLFRGAQPQH
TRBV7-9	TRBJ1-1	ASSLAGHSKKKNTEAF
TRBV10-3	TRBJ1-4	AISIGQGTNEKLF
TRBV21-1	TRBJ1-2	ASSKAGRDRGDYGYT
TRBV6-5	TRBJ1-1	ASSYGGEAF
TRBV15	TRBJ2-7	ATSRDRGQGAHEQY
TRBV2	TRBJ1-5	ASSGQVDDQPQH
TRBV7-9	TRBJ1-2	ASSSPYRGPNYGYT
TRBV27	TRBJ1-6	ASSYDRRGNSPLH